These 6 T cell receptor beta chains were sequenced from one sample in a study of response to subunit inactivated influenza vaccine. TCRdb reprocessed the RT-PCR reads via MiXCR and lists one record per CDR3 protein. The sample shows about 160,000 distinct CDR3 sequences, roughly a tenth of them seen only once. The sample in question was non-naive T cells sorted from PBMCs, obtained roughly 45 days after vaccination. Receptors originate from a man aged 50 to 59 who received an inactivated influenza vaccine.

Many counts were recorded for this clonotype. The V call is TRBV14, the J call TRBJ2-7; D remains ambiguous. V was cut by 5 bases and J by 6 bases, with 14 bases left in between. The CDR3 contains 13 residues. Germline V CDR1 and CDR2: SGHDN, FVKESK. DNA of the CDR3: TGTGCCAGCAGCAGGAGCTCAACGGCCGAGCAGTACTTC. It yields the protein CASSRSSTAEQYF. The variable domain in full, completed from reference TRBV14 and TRBJ2-7, reads EAGVTQFPSHSVIEKGQTVTLRCDPISGHDNLYWYRRVMGKEIKFLLHFVKESKQDESGMPNNRFLAERTGGTYSTLKVQPAELEDSGVYFCASSRSSTAEQYFGPGTRLTVT.

The chain uses TRBV20-1 and TRBJ1-5; D is unclear. Germline-derived CDR1 and CDR2 are DFQATT and SNEGSKA (reference sequence). The CDR3 consists of 12 residues. V was cut by 4 bases and J by 5 bases, with 9 bases left in between. The CDR3 sequence is CSANLGDQPQHF. The CDR3 nucleotides read TGCAGTGCTAACCTCGGGGATCAGCCCCAGCATTTT.

This clonotype has ten or more counts. The chain carries TRBV5-1 and TRBJ2-7, with TRBD1 matching 7 bases. Germline CDR1 and CDR2: SGHRS and YFSETQ. The CDR3 length is 15 residues. Trimming removed 1 base from V and 2 bases from J; junction bases left unmatched: 6. CDR3 sequence (DNA): TGCGCCAGCAGCTTGACAGGGGTTAACCCCTACGAGCAGTACTTC. It codes for CASSLTGVNPYEQYF.

The chain has TRBV29-1 and TRBJ1-4, with D unclear. The germline V gene has CDR1 SQVTM and CDR2 ANQGSEA. CDR3 length: 12 residues. V shed 7 bases and J shed 4 bases, with 10 bases lying between them. The CDR3 sequence is CSGGYFNEKLFF. The CDR3 DNA follows: TGCAGCGGTGGGTACTTTAATGAAAAACTGTTTTTT.

This clonotype was counted only a few times. CDR3 sequence: CASTVNSGGAYNEQFF. The CDR3 DNA reads as TGCGCCAGCACCGTCAATAGCGGGGGGGCCTACAATGAGCAGTTCTTC. The chain combines TRBV4-1 with TRBJ2-1; TRBD2 agrees at 11 bases. J was trimmed by 2 bases and V by 7 bases; bases with no gene match: 7. CDR3 length: 16 amino acids. Germline V gives CDR1 MGHRA, CDR2 YSYEKL.

This rearrangement joins TRBV28 to TRBJ2-5; D not certain. CDR1 is MDHEN, CDR2 SYDVKM, per germline. V was pared by 3 bases and J by 2 bases, with 7 bases between. The CDR3 has 13 residues. For the CDR3, the DNA is TGTGCCAGCAGTTTTGCACAGCAAGAGACCCAGTACTTC. Translated: CASSFAQQETQYF.